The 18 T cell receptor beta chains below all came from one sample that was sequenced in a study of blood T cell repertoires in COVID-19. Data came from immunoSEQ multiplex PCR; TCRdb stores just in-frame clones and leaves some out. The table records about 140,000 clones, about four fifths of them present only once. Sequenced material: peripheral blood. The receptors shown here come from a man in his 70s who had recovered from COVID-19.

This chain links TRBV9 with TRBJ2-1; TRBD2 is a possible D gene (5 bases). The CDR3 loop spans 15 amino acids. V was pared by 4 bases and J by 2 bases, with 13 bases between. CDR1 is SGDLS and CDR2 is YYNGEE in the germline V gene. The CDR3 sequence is CASSKLSETYNEQFF. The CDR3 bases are TGTGCCAGCAGCAAGCTTAGCGAGACCTACAATGAGCAGTTCTTC.

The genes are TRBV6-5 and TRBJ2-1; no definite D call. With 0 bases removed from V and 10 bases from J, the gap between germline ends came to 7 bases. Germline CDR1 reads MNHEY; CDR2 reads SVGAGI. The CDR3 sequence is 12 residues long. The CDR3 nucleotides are TGTGCCAGCAGTTACTCCCCAGCGGAGCAGTTCTTC. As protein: CASSYSPAEQFF.

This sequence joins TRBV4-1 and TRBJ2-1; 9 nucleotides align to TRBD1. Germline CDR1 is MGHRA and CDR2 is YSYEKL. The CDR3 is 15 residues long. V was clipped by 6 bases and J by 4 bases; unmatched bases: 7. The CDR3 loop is CASRQVGTGYNEQFF. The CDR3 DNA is TGCGCCAGCAGACAGGTCGGGACAGGGTACAATGAGCAGTTCTTC.

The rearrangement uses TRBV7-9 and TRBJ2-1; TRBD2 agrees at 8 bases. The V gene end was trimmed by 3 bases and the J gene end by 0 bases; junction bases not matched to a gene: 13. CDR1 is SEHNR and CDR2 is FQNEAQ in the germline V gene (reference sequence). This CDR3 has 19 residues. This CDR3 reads CASSFSLAGGDSSYNEQFF. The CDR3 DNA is TGTGCCAGCAGCTTCTCTCTGGCGGGAGGCGATAGCTCCTACAATGAGCAGTTCTTC.

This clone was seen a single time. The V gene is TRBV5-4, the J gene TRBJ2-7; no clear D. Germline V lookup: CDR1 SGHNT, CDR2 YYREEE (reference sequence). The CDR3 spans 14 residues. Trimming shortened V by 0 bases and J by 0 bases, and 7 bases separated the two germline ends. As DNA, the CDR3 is TGTGCCAGCAGCTTGGGACTGTCCTCCTACGAGCAGTACTTC. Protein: CASSLGLSSYEQYF.

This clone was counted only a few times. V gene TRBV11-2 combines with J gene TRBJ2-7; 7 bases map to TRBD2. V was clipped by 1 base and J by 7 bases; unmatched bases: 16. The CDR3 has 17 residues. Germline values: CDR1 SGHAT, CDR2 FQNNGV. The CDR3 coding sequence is TGTGCCAGCAGCTTAGCGGGCGGGAGACAACTCGCGGGGGAGCAGTACTTC. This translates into CASSLAGGRQLAGEQYF.

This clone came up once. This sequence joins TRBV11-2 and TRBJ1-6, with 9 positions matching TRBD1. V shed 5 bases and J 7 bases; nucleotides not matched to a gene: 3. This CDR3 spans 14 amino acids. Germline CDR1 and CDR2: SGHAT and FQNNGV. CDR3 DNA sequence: TGTGCCAGCAGCCCGGGGACAGGGAATTCACCCCTCCACTTT. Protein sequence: CASSPGTGNSPLHF.

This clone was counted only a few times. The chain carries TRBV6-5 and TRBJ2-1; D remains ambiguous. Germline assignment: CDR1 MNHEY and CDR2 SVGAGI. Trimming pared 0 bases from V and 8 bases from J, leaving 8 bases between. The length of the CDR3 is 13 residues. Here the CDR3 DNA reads TGTGCCAGCAGTTACTCGCAAGAGGATGAGCAGTTCTTC. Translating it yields CASSYSQEDEQFF.

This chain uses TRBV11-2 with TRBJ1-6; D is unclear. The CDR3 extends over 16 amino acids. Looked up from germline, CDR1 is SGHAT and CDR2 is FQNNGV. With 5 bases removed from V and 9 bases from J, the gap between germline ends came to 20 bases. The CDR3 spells CASSRPNILGGSPLHF. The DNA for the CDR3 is TGTGCCAGCAGCCGCCCGAACATTCTAGGCGGTTCACCCCTCCACTTT.

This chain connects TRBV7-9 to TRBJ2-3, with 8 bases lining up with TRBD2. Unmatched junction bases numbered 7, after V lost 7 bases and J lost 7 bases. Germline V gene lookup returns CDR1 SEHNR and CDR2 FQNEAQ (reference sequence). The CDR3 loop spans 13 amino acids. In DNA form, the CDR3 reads TGTGCCAGCACGCCGGGAGGGCCCCATACGCAGTATTTT. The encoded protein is CASTPGGPHTQYF.

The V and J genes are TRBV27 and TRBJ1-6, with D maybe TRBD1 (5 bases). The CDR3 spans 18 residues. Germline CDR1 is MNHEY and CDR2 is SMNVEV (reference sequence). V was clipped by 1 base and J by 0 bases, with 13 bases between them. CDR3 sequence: CASSLYSTGGSYNSPLHF. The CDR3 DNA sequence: TGTGCCAGCAGTTTATACTCTACAGGCGGCTCCTATAATTCACCCCTCCACTTT.

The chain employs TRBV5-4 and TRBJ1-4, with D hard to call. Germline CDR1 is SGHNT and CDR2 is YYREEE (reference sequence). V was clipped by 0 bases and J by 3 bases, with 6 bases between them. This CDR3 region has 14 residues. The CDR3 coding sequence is TGTGCCAGCAGCTTGGTCCGTTCTAATGAAAAACTGTTTTTT. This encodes CASSLVRSNEKLFF.

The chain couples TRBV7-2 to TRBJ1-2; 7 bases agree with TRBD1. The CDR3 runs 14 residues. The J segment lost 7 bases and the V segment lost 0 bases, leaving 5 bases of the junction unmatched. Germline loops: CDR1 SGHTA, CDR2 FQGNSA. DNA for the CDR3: TGTGCCAGCAGCTTAGCGACAGGGAGTTTTGGCTACACCTTC. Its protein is CASSLATGSFGYTF.

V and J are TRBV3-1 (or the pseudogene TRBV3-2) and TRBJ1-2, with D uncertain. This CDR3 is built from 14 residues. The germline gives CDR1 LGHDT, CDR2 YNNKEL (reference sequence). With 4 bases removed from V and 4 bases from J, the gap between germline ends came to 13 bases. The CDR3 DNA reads TGTGCCAGCAGCCTATTCGGGCGGGGCTATGGCTACACCTTC. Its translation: CASSLFGRGYGYTF.

The CDR3 loop reads CASSHPGQGTFNYGYTF. In DNA form, the CDR3 reads TGTGCCAGCAGCCATCCGGGACAGGGGACCTTTAACTATGGCTACACCTTC. J is TRBJ1-2 and V is TRBV11-2, with 10 bases aligning to TRBD1. V was clipped by 5 bases and J by 1 base; unmatched bases: 10. The CDR3 is 17 amino acids. Germline V gene sequence: CDR1 SGHAT, CDR2 FQNNGV.

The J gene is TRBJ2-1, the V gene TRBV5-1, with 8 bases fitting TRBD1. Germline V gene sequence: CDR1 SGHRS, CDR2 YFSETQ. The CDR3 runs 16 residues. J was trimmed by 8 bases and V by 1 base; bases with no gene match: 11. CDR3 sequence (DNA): TGCGCCAGCAGCTTGTCAGGGACAGGCAGGTACGATGAGCAGTTCTTC. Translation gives CASSLSGTGRYDEQFF.

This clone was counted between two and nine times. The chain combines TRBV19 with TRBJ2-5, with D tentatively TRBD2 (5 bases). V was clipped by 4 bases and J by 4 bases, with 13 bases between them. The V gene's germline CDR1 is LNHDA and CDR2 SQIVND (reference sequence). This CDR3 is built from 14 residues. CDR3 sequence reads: CASSSNAGGETQYF. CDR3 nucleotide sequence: TGTGCCAGTAGTAGCAATGCGGGCGGAGAGACCCAGTACTTC.

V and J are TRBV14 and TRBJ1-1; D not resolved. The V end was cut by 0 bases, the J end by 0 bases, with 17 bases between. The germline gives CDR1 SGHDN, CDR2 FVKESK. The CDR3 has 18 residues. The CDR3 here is CASSQESRMNPLNTEAFF. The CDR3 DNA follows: TGTGCCAGCAGCCAAGAATCGAGGATGAACCCCTTGAACACTGAAGCTTTCTTT.